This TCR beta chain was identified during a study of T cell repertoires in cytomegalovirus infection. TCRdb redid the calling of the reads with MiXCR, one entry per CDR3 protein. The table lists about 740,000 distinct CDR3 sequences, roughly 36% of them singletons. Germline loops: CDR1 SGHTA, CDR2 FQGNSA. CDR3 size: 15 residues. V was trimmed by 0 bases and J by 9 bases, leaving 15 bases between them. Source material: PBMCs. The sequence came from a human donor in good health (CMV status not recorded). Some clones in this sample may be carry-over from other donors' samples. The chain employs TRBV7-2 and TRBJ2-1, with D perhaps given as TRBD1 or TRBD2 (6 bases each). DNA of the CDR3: TGTGCCAGCAGCTTAGCGCTATTAGGGGGGAGTGAGCAGTTCTTC. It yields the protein CASSLALLGGSEQFF.